A selection of T cell receptor beta chains follows, all from one sample in a study of T cell repertoires in cytomegalovirus infection. TCRdb reprocessed the reads with MiXCR, giving one entry per CDR3 protein. The sample has roughly 500,000 distinct CDR3 sequences, around a third seen once; the top ten hold 17%. The antigens of these receptors remain unknown. Sequenced material: cultured PBMCs, taken from culture after CMV antigen stimulation. The receptors originated from a human donor in good health (CMV status not recorded). Some clones in this sample may be carry-over from other donors' samples. Each CDR3 is given with its conserved first and last residue. D genes are given only for firm matches. Rows give clone size only sometimes, using once, few, many, or a class for an expanded clone.

D gene	V gene	clone size	J gene	CDR3 protein	CDR3 DNA
TRBD2	TRBV2	-	TRBJ2-7	CASNTGQAGEQYF	TGTGCCAGCAATACTGGCCAAGCGGGAGAGCAGTACTTC
TRBD2	TRBV7-2	-	TRBJ2-1	CASSSSSGRLYNEQFF	TGTGCCAGCAGCTCCAGTAGCGGGCGACTTTACAATGAGCAGTTCTTC
-	TRBV11-2	-	TRBJ2-2	CASSLVSGRGELFF	TGTGCCAGCAGCTTAGTGTCAGGTCGAGGGGAGCTGTTTTTT
TRBD2	TRBV12-3/TRBV12-4	few	TRBJ2-1	CASSLQAGGGLGQFF	TGTGCCAGCAGTTTACAGGCGGGAGGGGGATTGGGGCAGTTCTTC
-	TRBV6-2/TRBV6-3	many	TRBJ2-5	CASSQREQETQYF	TGTGCCAGCAGTCAGAGGGAGCAAGAGACCCAGTACTTC
-	TRBV25-1	-	TRBJ2-4	CASSEFGSQRAKNIQYF	TGTGCCAGCAGTGAATTCGGGTCACAGCGAGCCAAAAACATTCAGTACTTC
TRBD2	TRBV6-1	once	TRBJ2-7	CASSGRIGTSGSRVGEQYF	TGTGCCAGCAGTGGGCGGATCGGGACTAGCGGGAGTCGGGTTGGCGAGCAGTACTTC
TRBD2	TRBV7-8	many	TRBJ2-1	CASSKRLATILYNEQFF	TGTGCCAGCAGTAAGAGACTAGCGACAATTTTATACAATGAGCAGTTCTTC
TRBD2	TRBV12-3/TRBV12-4	-	TRBJ2-3	CASSPPGLGLTQYF	TGTGCCAGCAGTCCGCCGGGACTAGGCTTGACGCAGTATTTT
-	TRBV7-9	-	TRBJ1-2	CASSFKGPNYGYTF	TGTGCCAGCAGCTTCAAGGGGCCTAACTATGGCTACACCTTC
TRBD1	TRBV6-5	few	TRBJ2-6	CATFGQGVGANVLTF	TGTGCCACCTTTGGGCAGGGGGTCGGGGCCAACGTCCTGACTTTC
TRBD2	TRBV7-2	many	TRBJ2-3	CASSFGLAGGDDTQYF	TGTGCCAGCAGCTTTGGACTAGCGGGAGGAGACGATACGCAGTATTTT
-	TRBV28	-	TRBJ1-1	CASSPGISWNTEAFF	TGTGCCAGCAGTCCAGGGATTTCTTGGAACACTGAAGCTTTCTTT
TRBD1	TRBV19	-	TRBJ2-5	CASSIGGQSFQETQYF	TGTGCCAGTAGTATAGGGGGACAGTCCTTCCAAGAGACCCAGTACTTC
-	TRBV20-1	-	TRBJ2-1	CSAPRDSRSLGNEQFF	TGCAGTGCGCCGCGAGACTCCCGGTCCTTAGGCAATGAGCAGTTCTTC
TRBD2	TRBV7-6	few	TRBJ2-5	CASSLYREGQETQYF	TGTGCCAGCAGCTTATACCGGGAGGGCCAAGAGACCCAGTACTTC
TRBD2	TRBV19	-	TRBJ2-1	CASAGGLTDGADEQFF	TGTGCCAGCGCGGGGGGCCTCACGGACGGGGCGGATGAGCAGTTCTTC
TRBD1	TRBV7-2	-	TRBJ1-2	CASSSGTGNGYTF	TGTGCCAGCAGCTCCGGGACAGGGAACGGCTACACCTTC
-	TRBV27	-	TRBJ2-2	CATRTPPGELFF	TGTGCCACCAGGACCCCACCGGGGGAGCTGTTTTTT
TRBD1	TRBV7-2	many	TRBJ1-3	CASSLSRGGSGNTIYF	TGTGCCAGCAGCTTAAGCAGGGGGGGCTCTGGAAACACCATATATTTT
-	TRBV19	-	TRBJ2-2	CASSIRPAGTGELFF	TGTGCCAGTAGTATTCGGCCGGCAGGCACCGGGGAGCTGTTTTTT
-	TRBV7-4	-	TRBJ1-4	CASSFAGTEEKLFF	TGTGCCAGCAGCTTTGCCGGGACTGAAGAAAAACTGTTTTTT
-	TRBV6-5	-	TRBJ2-2	CASKSGRMNTGELFF	TGTGCCAGCAAATCAGGGCGGATGAACACCGGGGAGCTGTTTTTT
TRBD2	TRBV28	-	TRBJ2-1	CASSWTRRFYEQFF	TGTGCCAGCAGTTGGACTAGAAGGTTCTATGAGCAGTTCTTC
TRBD1	TRBV7-2	-	TRBJ1-1	CASSFTGQSEAFF	TGTGCCAGCAGCTTTACGGGACAGTCTGAAGCTTTCTTT
-	TRBV28	-	TRBJ1-1	CASSGREAFF	TGTGCCAGCAGTGGGCGGGAAGCTTTCTTT
-	TRBV27	-	TRBJ2-7	CASRTDREYEQYF	TGTGCCAGCAGAACGGACAGAGAGTACGAGCAGTACTTC
TRBD1	TRBV7-2	-	TRBJ1-1	CASSLRQGATTEAFF	TGTGCCAGCAGCTTGAGACAGGGCGCGACCACTGAAGCTTTCTTT
-	TRBV12-3/TRBV12-4	few	TRBJ1-4	CASSLRGFEKLFF	TGTGCCAGCAGTTTAAGGGGCTTCGAAAAACTGTTTTTT
-	TRBV6-5	few	TRBJ1-4	CASSYDRGEKLFF	TGTGCCAGCAGTTACGACCGCGGGGAAAAACTGTTTTTT
-	TRBV27	few	TRBJ2-2	CASRSFGVLGDSNTGELFF	TGTGCCAGCAGATCATTCGGGGTTTTAGGGGATTCGAACACCGGGGAGCTGTTTTTT
-	TRBV7-3	few	TRBJ2-3	CASSLRKGDTQYF	TGTGCCAGCAGCTTAAGGAAAGGAGATACGCAGTATTTT
-	TRBV5-1	-	TRBJ2-1	CASSLVSPLVNEQFF	TGCGCCAGCAGCTTGGTTAGCCCACTAGTGAATGAGCAGTTCTTC
-	TRBV7-2	-	TRBJ1-5	CASSLNGGRQPQHF	TGTGCCAGCAGCTTGAACGGGGGACGACAGCCCCAGCATTTT
-	TRBV23-1	few	TRBJ2-7	CASPLISSSYEQYF	TGCGCCAGCCCCCTGATCTCAAGCTCCTACGAGCAGTACTTC
-	TRBV4-1	few	TRBJ2-3	CASSQTPGLGTDTQYF	TGCGCCAGCAGCCAGACACCGGGACTCGGCACAGATACGCAGTATTTT
-	TRBV19	many	TRBJ2-4	CASSPGLVAKNIQYF	TGTGCCAGTAGTCCGGGACTTGTAGCCAAAAACATTCAGTACTTC
-	TRBV28	few	TRBJ2-7	CASSLRAYEQYF	TGTGCCAGCAGCCTCAGGGCCTACGAGCAGTACTTC
TRBD1	TRBV10-3	-	TRBJ2-7	CAISGPGQGAYEQYF	TGTGCCATCAGTGGGCCGGGACAGGGGGCCTACGAGCAGTACTTC
-	TRBV11-1	-	TRBJ2-3	CASSVRDGFTDTQYF	TGTGCCAGCAGCGTCCGGGACGGATTCACAGATACGCAGTATTTT